This T cell receptor (beta chain) was retrieved from a study of CXCR3-negative and CXCR3-positive naive CD8 T cells. At the level of the study: Sequencing brought in some 130 million TRB reads altogether, and each library got about 1.5 +/- 0.3 million. Overall study results and limits: High diversity, comparable across both naive subsets, contrasted with much lower diversity in memory CD8+ cells. Relative to CXCR3-negative naive cells, CXCR3-positive naive cells had more hydrophobic TRB CDR3s.

The CDR3 extends over 15 amino acids. Germline V gene data show CDR1 as SNHLY and CDR2 as FYNNEI. By frequency, this clonotype registers medium-sized. Antigen specificity is unknown. The libraries of TRB cDNA were constructed through 5' RACE using UMI labels. TCRdb re-called the 5' RACE reads; one entry per CDR3 protein, DNA not given. This sample lists thousands of distinct CDR3 sequences; its ten largest clones have about 1.5%. Sequenced: naive CXCR3+ CD8+ T cells from blood. Subset denoted: CD45RO-CCR7+CD27+CD95- naive CD8+ T cells expressing CXCR3 (TNR3+). The sequence came from a human donor in good health. Some clones in this sample may be carry-over from other donors' samples. The chain uses TRBV2 and TRBJ2-5; TCRdb proposes TRBD1, but this gene call is untestable without DNA. The CDR3 loop reads CASSEGRGNRETQYF.